This TCR beta chain was sequenced for a study of OX40 agonist ivuxolimab in advanced cancers. Repertoires were generated with immunoSEQ multiplex PCR, while TCRdb's copy carries only in-frame clones and drops some. The data contain roughly 66,000 clones, roughly 80% of them singletons. The ends lost 0 bases at V and 6 bases at J; junction bases unmatched: 5. The CDR3 length is 15 residues. Germline CDR1 and CDR2: SGHRS and YFSETQ. This clone was observed a few times. The starting material was CD4+ or CD8+ T cells sorted from blood, obtained in a trial of the OX40 agonist ivuxolimab. The source is an adult with an advanced solid tumor such as melanoma, head and neck, liver or kidney cancer. The V and J genes are TRBV5-1 and TRBJ2-1; 8 bases match TRBD2. CDR3 residues: CASSLVSGARNEQFF. The CDR3, as DNA: TGCGCCAGCAGCTTGGTTAGCGGGGCGCGCAATGAGCAGTTCTTC.